This T cell receptor (beta chain) was sequenced during a study of T-cell memory formation after mild COVID-19. Overall study context: There were largely donor-specific TCR clusters.

A single record per CDR3 protein comes from TCRdb applying MiXCR to the 5' RACE reads. The table shows 270,000 or so distinct CDR3 sequences, with roughly 18% occurring only once. Study outcomes and limitations: Clones shrinking from day 15 to 85 showed even CD4/CD8 mixes; later expanders tilted CD4+. Contracting CD4+ clones sat mainly in CM and EM; CD8+ in EMRA.

This CDR3 comprises 13 residues. Deletions cut 1 base from V and 6 bases from J, with 11 bases between. CDR1 is SGHRS and CDR2 is YFSETQ in the germline V gene. About this clonotype itself: Its antigen is not identified.

The receptor comes from a man between 18 and 35 years old who had mild COVID-19 (a few samples of this study predate the infection). Cell type and time point are not known. Sample: PBMCs or a T cell subset sorted from them (not recorded which). The rearrangement joins TRBV5-1 to TRBJ2-7; D is possibly TRBD1 (5 bases). This chain's CDR3 is CASSLRQGGEQYF. Written as DNA, the CDR3 is TGCGCCAGCAGCTTGCGGCAGGGTGGCGAGCAGTACTTC. The whole variable domain, filled in from reference TRBV5-1 and TRBJ2-7, reads KAGVTQTPRYLIKTRGQQVTLSCSPISGHRSVSWYQQTPGQGLQFLFEYFSETQRNKGNFPGRFSGRQFSNSRSEMNVSTLELGDSALYLCASSLRQGGEQYFGPGTRLTVT.